The 30 T cell receptor beta chains listed next were all sequenced from one sample in a study of blood T cell repertoires in COVID-19. Data came from immunoSEQ multiplex PCR; TCRdb stores just in-frame clones and leaves some out. The data hold about 200,000 clones, with roughly nine tenths observed a single time. The source material was PBMCs or T cells enriched from blood (not recorded which). The receptors were sampled from a woman aged 18-29 years who had recovered from COVID-19.

V gene TRBV2 combines with J gene TRBJ2-7; D might be TRBD1 (5 bases). Trimming removed 7 bases at V and 6 bases at J, with 13 bases between. This CDR3 spans 12 amino acids. Germline values: CDR1 SNHLY, CDR2 FYNNEI. CDR3 amino acids: CASKLGQTEQYF. The CDR3 DNA sequence: TGTGCCAGCAAACTGGGGCAGACCGAGCAGTACTTC.

This chain links TRBV6-5 with TRBJ2-7; 7 bases are shared with TRBD1. The CDR3 consists of 15 residues. Germline V gene data show CDR1 as MNHEY and CDR2 as SVGAGI. With 6 bases clipped from V and 2 bases from J, the junction kept 10 bases outside the gene matches. The CDR3 region is CASRPTLGQTYEQYF. The CDR3 bases are TGTGCCAGCAGGCCTACGCTGGGACAGACCTACGAGCAGTACTTC.

This clone was observed a single time. The V and J genes are TRBV20-1 and TRBJ1-1; D is possibly TRBD1 (6 bases). Germline V gives CDR1 DFQATT, CDR2 SNEGSKA (reference sequence). The length of the CDR3 is 11 residues. As DNA, the CDR3 is TGCGGCATCTTACCAGGGGTCGGAGCTTTCTTT. Its protein product is CGILPGVGAFF.

This clone was found once. The CDR3 here is CASTEGEFTEAFF. The CDR3, as DNA: TGTGCCAGCACCGAAGGGGAATTCACTGAAGCTTTCTTT. The chain links TRBV6-5 to TRBJ1-1, with D possibly TRBD1 on 5 matching bases. V shed 7 bases and J shed 4 bases, with 13 bases lying between them. The length of the CDR3 is 13 residues. The germline CDR1 and CDR2 sequences are MNHEY and SVGAGI.

This chain joins TRBV19 and TRBJ2-5, with 8 bases lining up with TRBD1. With V trimmed by 10 bases and J by 4 bases, 5 bases remained unmatched. The CDR3 contains 12 residues. The germline gives CDR1 LNHDA, CDR2 SQIVND (reference sequence). The DNA for the CDR3 is TGTGCCACCCGGACAGGGTCAGAGACCCAGTACTTC. It translates to CATRTGSETQYF.

This clone came up once. The chain combines TRBV5-4 with TRBJ2-7; 7 bases match TRBD2. The ends lost 4 bases at V and 4 bases at J; junction bases unmatched: 14. The CDR3 is 16 residues long. Germline values: CDR1 SGHNT, CDR2 YYREEE (reference sequence). Written as DNA, the CDR3 is TGTGCCAGCAGCGTGGGTGAAAGCGGGGTTAAGTACGAGCAGTACTTC. Its protein product is CASSVGESGVKYEQYF.

CDR3 DNA: TGTGCCAGCAGTTCCCCGGGAGGCCTGAACACTGAAGCTTTCTTT. Encoded protein: CASSSPGGLNTEAFF. The rearrangement links TRBV28 to TRBJ1-1; D uncertain. This CDR3 has 15 residues. Germline CDR1 and CDR2: MDHEN and SYDVKM. The V end was cut by 4 bases, the J end by 0 bases, with 12 bases between.

This clone was seen once. A junction boundary mismatches the germline segment, possibly from a read error. This chain links TRBV7-9 with TRBJ1-2; D gene unclear. CDR3 length: 13 amino acids. Germline CDR1 SEHNR, CDR2 FQNEAQ (reference sequence). The CDR3 reads CASSLDWNYGCTF. The CDR3 DNA reads TGTGCCAGCAGCTTAGACTGGAACTATGGCTGCACCTTC.

This chain links TRBV6-5 with TRBJ1-2; weak D call: TRBD1 (6 bases). This CDR3 has 13 amino acids. Trimming shortened V by 8 bases and J by 4 bases, and 14 bases separated the two germline ends. Germline V gene sequence: CDR1 MNHEY, CDR2 SVGAGI. The CDR3 DNA is TGTGCCAGCGGCAGGACAGACCTCTATGGCTACACCTTC. Protein: CASGRTDLYGYTF.

The chain uses TRBV13 and TRBJ2-7, with D possibly matching TRBD2 (6 bases). Germline-derived CDR1 and CDR2 are PRHDT and FYEKMQ (reference sequence). V lost 5 bases, J lost 2 bases, and 16 bases lay in between. This CDR3 contains 15 residues. CDR3 residues: CASSGGTGPPYEQYF. The CDR3 DNA is TGTGCCAGCAGCGGGGGGACGGGACCACCCTACGAGCAGTACTTC.

The chain combines TRBV7-9 with TRBJ1-1, with TRBD1 identical over 7 bases. With V trimmed by 5 bases and J by 7 bases, 4 bases remained unmatched. CDR1 SEHNR and CDR2 FQNEAQ come from the germline V gene (reference sequence). The CDR3 consists of 12 residues. The CDR3 sequence is CASSGRDSEAFF. The CDR3 DNA reads as TGTGCCAGCAGCGGCCGGGACAGTGAAGCTTTCTTT.

V is TRBV10-3 and J is TRBJ2-7; 13 bases align to TRBD2. V lost 2 bases to trimming and J lost 0 bases; unmatched junction nucleotides: 10. Germline assignment: CDR1 ENHRY and CDR2 SYGVKD. The CDR3 runs 19 residues. The CDR3 DNA is TGTGCCATCAGTGAGAGGGCAGGACTAGCGGGGGCAAGCTCCTACGAGCAGTACTTC. Translation: CAISERAGLAGASSYEQYF.

The chain links TRBV3-1 (or the pseudogene TRBV3-2) to TRBJ1-2; D is perhaps TRBD1 (6 bases). Trimming left V 0 bases short and J 5 bases short, with 19 bases between. Germline-derived CDR1 and CDR2 are LGHDT and YNNKEL (reference sequence). The CDR3 extends over 17 amino acids. CDR3 region: CASSQDFSGGLVYGYTF. Here the CDR3 DNA reads TGTGCCAGCAGCCAAGATTTCTCGGGGGGGCTGGTTTATGGCTACACCTTC.

The chain is built from TRBV4-2 and TRBJ2-3; 10 bases fit TRBD2. The CDR3 has 17 amino acids. After removal of 0 bases from V and 0 bases from J, the junction contained 3 bases not matched to a gene. Germline V gene data show CDR1 as LGHNA and CDR2 as YNFKEQ. CDR3 loop: CASSQDLAGESTDTQYF. For the CDR3, the DNA is TGTGCCAGCAGCCAAGATCTAGCGGGGGAGAGCACAGATACGCAGTATTTT.

The chain recombines TRBV4-1 with TRBJ2-1; D is unclear. From germline, CDR1 is MGHRA and CDR2 YSYEKL. V was clipped by 0 bases and J by 7 bases, with 4 bases between them. This CDR3 region has 12 residues. This chain's CDR3 is CASSQDGNEQFF. The CDR3 DNA reads TGCGCCAGCAGCCAAGACGGTAATGAGCAGTTCTTC.

V and J are TRBV3-1 (or the pseudogene TRBV3-2) and TRBJ2-1, with 8 bases matching TRBD2. The V and J ends lost 4 bases and 8 bases, in that order; junction bases with no gene match: 7. CDR3 length: 14 residues. Germline V gene data show CDR1 as LGHDT and CDR2 as YNNKEL (reference sequence). CDR3 loop: CASSRSGGADEQFF. As DNA, the CDR3 is TGTGCCAGCAGCCGGTCGGGGGGGGCGGATGAGCAGTTCTTC.

V is TRBV6-5 and J is TRBJ1-6; D is undetermined. CDR1 MNHEY and CDR2 SVGAGI come from the germline V gene. V shed 4 bases and J shed 0 bases, with 10 bases lying between them. The CDR3 runs to 16 residues. CDR3 loop: CASSLSRSSYNSPLHF. The DNA of the CDR3 is TGTGCCAGCAGTTTATCTAGAAGCTCCTATAATTCACCCCTCCACTTT.

This clone has just one count. V gene TRBV6-5 combines with J gene TRBJ1-5; unclear D gene. The V and J ends lost 5 bases and 0 bases respectively, with 5 bases between them. Germline V gene lookup returns CDR1 MNHEY and CDR2 SVGAGI. This CDR3 spans 13 amino acids. CDR3 amino acids: CASSTYSNQPQHF. As DNA, the CDR3 is TGTGCCAGCAGTACATATAGCAATCAGCCCCAGCATTTT.

CDR3 coding DNA: TGTGCCAGCAGCTTAGAACCTCCGGGACAGGGCAGGAATTCTTTCTTT. This translates into CASSLEPPGQGRNSFF. The V and J genes are TRBV11-2 and TRBJ1-1, with TRBD1 matching over 9 bases. The CDR3 has 16 residues. Germline CDR1 SGHAT, CDR2 FQNNGV. The ends lost 0 bases at V and 12 bases at J; junction bases unmatched: 14.

The chain recombines TRBV27 with TRBJ2-3, with 10 positions matching TRBD2. Germline CDR1 MNHEY, CDR2 SMNVEV (reference sequence). The J segment lost 2 bases and the V segment lost 2 bases, leaving 7 bases of the junction unmatched. This CDR3 comprises 17 residues. The CDR3 loop is CASSLRGSGGTTDTQYF. In DNA form, the CDR3 reads TGTGCCAGCAGTTTAAGAGGTAGCGGGGGGACCACAGATACGCAGTATTTT.

DNA of the CDR3: TGTGCCAGCAGCCAATCAGCGGAAGAGACCCAGTACTTC. Its translation: CASSQSAEETQYF. The J gene is TRBJ2-5, the V gene TRBV4-2; maybe TRBD2 (5 bases). The CDR3 length is 13 residues. V gave up 2 bases and J gave up 3 bases, with 7 bases separating them. CDR1 and CDR2 (germline): LGHNA, YNFKEQ.

The V gene is TRBV15, the J gene TRBJ2-2; D may be TRBD1 (6 bases). Trimming left V 8 bases short and J 2 bases short, with 12 bases between. The germline V gene encodes CDR1 LNHNV and CDR2 YYDKDF (reference sequence). This CDR3 contains 14 residues. The CDR3 region is CATQGQLNTGELFF. The DNA for the CDR3 is TGTGCCACCCAGGGACAACTTAACACCGGGGAGCTGTTTTTT.

This clone appeared a few times. The chain has TRBV5-1 and TRBJ2-2; D might be TRBD1 (5 bases). The CDR3 spans 15 residues. Trimming took 0 bases from V and 6 from J, leaving 12 bases between them. Germline V CDR1 and CDR2: SGHRS, YFSETQ. CDR3: CASSLVQGDAGELFF. The CDR3 nucleotides are TGCGCCAGCAGCTTGGTTCAGGGTGACGCCGGGGAGCTGTTTTTT.

The chain combines TRBV6-1 with TRBJ1-1; D unresolved. Germline CDR1 MNHNS, CDR2 SASEGT. The CDR3 has 11 amino acids. The V and J ends lost 2 bases and 7 bases respectively, with 5 bases between them. Here the CDR3 reads CASSESFEAFF. In DNA, the CDR3 is TGTGCCAGCAGTGAATCGTTTGAAGCTTTCTTT.

The rearrangement uses TRBV11-2 and TRBJ2-1, with 13 bases aligning to TRBD2. Losses at the gene ends were 4 bases for V and 0 bases for J; bases not matched to a gene: 6. Germline loops: CDR1 SGHAT, CDR2 FQNNGV. This CDR3 comprises 18 residues. The CDR3 DNA follows: TGTGCCAGCAGCTCCGGGACTAGCGGGGTTACCTCCTACAATGAGCAGTTCTTC. Amino acids: CASSSGTSGVTSYNEQFF.

This chain uses TRBV28 with TRBJ1-1, with TRBD1 matching 10 bases. Trimming removed 5 bases from V and 4 bases from J; junction bases left unmatched: 10. Germline V gives CDR1 MDHEN, CDR2 SYDVKM. This CDR3 has 16 amino acids. The CDR3 here is CASSRGTGVTGTEAFF. CDR3 sequence (DNA): TGTGCCAGCAGTAGGGGGACAGGGGTTACGGGCACTGAAGCTTTCTTT.

This clone has a handful of counts. This chain connects TRBV7-2 to TRBJ2-3; TRBD2 matches at 12 bases. CDR1 is SGHTA and CDR2 is FQGNSA in the germline V gene. The CDR3 covers 19 residues. The V and J ends lost 3 bases and 5 bases, in that order; junction bases with no gene match: 15. CDR3 nucleotide sequence: TGTGCCAGCAGCTTTTTCCCGGCCAGTGCTAGCGGGGGGGGAGATACGCAGTATTTT. The encoded protein is CASSFFPASASGGGDTQYF. Combining the CDR3 with reference TRBV7-2 and TRBJ2-3 gives the whole variable domain GAGVSQSPSNKVTEKGKDVELRCDPISGHTALYWYRQSLGQGLEFLIYFQGNSAPDKSGLPSDRFSAERTGGSVSTLTIQRTQQEDSAVYLCASSFFPASASGGGDTQYFGPGTRLTVL.

The genes are TRBV28 and TRBJ1-2; D not certain. In germline, CDR1 is MDHEN, CDR2 SYDVKM. V dropped 5 bases and J dropped 8 bases, with 18 bases sitting between them. The CDR3 totals 14 residues. The CDR3 coding sequence is TGTGCCAGCAGTCCAAATCTTCGGGGTCAGGGCTACACCTTC. Residues: CASSPNLRGQGYTF.

This sequence joins TRBV25-1 and TRBJ2-7, with TRBD1 matching 10 bases. Germline CDR1 is MGHDK and CDR2 is SYGVNS. The junction had 9 bases not matched to a gene; V was cut back by 7 bases and J by 9 bases. This CDR3 has 13 residues. Written as DNA, the CDR3 is TGTGCCAGCACGGACAGGGGGTTTGGTAGGCAGTACTTC. Protein sequence: CASTDRGFGRQYF.

This clone has a handful of counts. The V gene is TRBV5-1, the J gene TRBJ1-6; TRBD1 might be the D (6 bases). The CDR3 has 15 amino acids. Germline V CDR1 and CDR2: SGHRS, YFSETQ. V was trimmed by 0 bases and J by 9 bases, leaving 13 bases between them. The CDR3 bases are TGCGCCAGCAGCTTGGAGGGCGGCAGGGGTTCACCCCTCCACTTT. It specifies CASSLEGGRGSPLHF.